This T cell receptor beta chain was profiled in a study of T cell responses to AZD1222 COVID-19 vaccine. Study findings and constraints: Baseline serostatus was positive in only five to seven AZD1222 recipients. Spike-specific TCR breadth and depth grew following two AZD1222 doses. Spike-wide coverage was observed for vaccine-associated CD4 TCRs, with dominant responses at 160-218 and 743-854.

TCRdb's table, derived via immunoSEQ multiplex PCR, lists solely in-frame clones and lacks some. In the table there are 120,000 to 150,000 clones, about nine tenths of which are singletons. Germline CDR1 reads LGHDT; CDR2 reads YNNKEL (reference sequence). The CDR3 sequence is 15 residues long. Trimming cost V 1 base and J 4 bases, with 13 bases left between them. Concerning this clone: Its antigen is still unknown.

Material: peripheral blood, obtained on day 0 of AZD1222 vaccination. The clonotype comes from an adult in good health. This chain links TRBV3-1 (or the pseudogene TRBV3-2) with TRBJ1-2; D gene uncertain. In DNA form, the CDR3 reads TGTGCCAGCAGCCAAGGGACGGGTCTCAGCTATGGCTACACCTTC. Its protein product is CASSQGTGLSYGYTF.